This record looks at one T cell receptor beta chain sequence and its context. The CDR3 loop spans 12 amino acids. Trimming stripped 2 bases from V and 4 bases from J, with 5 bases between. The germline V gene encodes CDR1 MGHDK and CDR2 SYGVNS. This record belongs to a study of blood T cell repertoires in COVID-19. Study summary: Both acute and convalescent COVID-19 samples were obtained from the United States, Italy and Spain.

Original processing notes: Cell counts per sample came from amplifying reference gene primers. The protocol was immunoSEQ multiplex PCR, while the TCRdb copy is restricted to in-frame clones and leaves out a portion. V, J and clone size are taken as reported in that table, and D and trimming were inferred from the DNA itself. The profile covers approximately 170,000 clones, with approximately 85% appearing a single time and 6.5% to 7.5% taken by the ten largest. Followed longitudinally, the Seattle patients had been enrolled during active infection. The chain is built from TRBV25-1 and TRBJ1-2; D remains ambiguous. This sequence was found in a man older than 75 with COVID-19, enrolled during active disease. The sequenced sample was peripheral blood. The CDR3 coding sequence is TGTGCCAGCAGTGAAATTAGCTATGGCTACACCTTC. Protein product: CASSEISYGYTF.